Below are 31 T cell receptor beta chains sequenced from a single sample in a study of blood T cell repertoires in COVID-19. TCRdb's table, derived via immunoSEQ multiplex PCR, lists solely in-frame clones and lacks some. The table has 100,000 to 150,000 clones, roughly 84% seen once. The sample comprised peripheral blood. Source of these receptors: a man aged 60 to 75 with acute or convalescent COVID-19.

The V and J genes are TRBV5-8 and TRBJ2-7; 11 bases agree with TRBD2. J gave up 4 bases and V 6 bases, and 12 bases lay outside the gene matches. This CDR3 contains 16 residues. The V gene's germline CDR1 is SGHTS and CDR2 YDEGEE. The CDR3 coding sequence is TGTGCCAGCACCTCCCCTTTAGCGGGAGGGGTGTACGAGCAGTACTTC. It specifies CASTSPLAGGVYEQYF.

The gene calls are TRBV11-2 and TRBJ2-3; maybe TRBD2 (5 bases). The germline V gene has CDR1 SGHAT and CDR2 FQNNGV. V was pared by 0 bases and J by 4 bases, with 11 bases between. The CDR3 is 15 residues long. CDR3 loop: CASSLDPLAPDTQYF. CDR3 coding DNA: TGTGCCAGCAGCTTAGACCCCCTAGCTCCAGATACGCAGTATTTT.

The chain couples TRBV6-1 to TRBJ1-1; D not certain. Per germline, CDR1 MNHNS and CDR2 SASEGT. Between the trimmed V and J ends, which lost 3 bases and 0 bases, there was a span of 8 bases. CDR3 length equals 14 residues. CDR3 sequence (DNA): TGTGCCAGCAGTGACCCGGGAATGAACACTGAAGCTTTCTTT. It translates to CASSDPGMNTEAFF.

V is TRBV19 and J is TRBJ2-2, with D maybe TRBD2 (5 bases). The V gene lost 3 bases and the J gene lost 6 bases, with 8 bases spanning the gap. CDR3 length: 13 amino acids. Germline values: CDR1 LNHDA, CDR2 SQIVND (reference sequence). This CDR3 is CASSIVRAGELFF. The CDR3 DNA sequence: TGTGCCAGTAGTATCGTGAGGGCCGGGGAGCTGTTTTTT.

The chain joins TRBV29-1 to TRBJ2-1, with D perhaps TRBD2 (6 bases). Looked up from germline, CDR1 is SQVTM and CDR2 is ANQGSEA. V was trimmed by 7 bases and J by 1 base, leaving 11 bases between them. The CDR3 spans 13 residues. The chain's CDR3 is CSGSSASYNEQFF. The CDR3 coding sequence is TGCAGCGGGTCTAGCGCATCCTACAATGAGCAGTTCTTC.

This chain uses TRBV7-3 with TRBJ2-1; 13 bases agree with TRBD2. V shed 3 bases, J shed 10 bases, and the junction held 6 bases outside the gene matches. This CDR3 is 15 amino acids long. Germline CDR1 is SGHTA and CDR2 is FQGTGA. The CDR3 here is CASSLTGTSGEEQFF. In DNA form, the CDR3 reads TGTGCCAGCAGCTTGACGGGGACTAGCGGGGAAGAGCAGTTCTTC.

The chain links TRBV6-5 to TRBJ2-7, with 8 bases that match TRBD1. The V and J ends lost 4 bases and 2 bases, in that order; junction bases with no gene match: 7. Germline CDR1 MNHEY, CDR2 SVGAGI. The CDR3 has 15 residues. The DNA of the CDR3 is TGTGCCAGCAGTTTGACCGGGACAGGAACCTACGAGCAGTACTTC. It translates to CASSLTGTGTYEQYF.

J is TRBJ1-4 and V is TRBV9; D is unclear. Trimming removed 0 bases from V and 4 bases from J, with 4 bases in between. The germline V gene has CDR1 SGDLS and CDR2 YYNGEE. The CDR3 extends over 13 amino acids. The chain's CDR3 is CASSVDGNEKLFF. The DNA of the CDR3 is TGTGCCAGCAGCGTAGACGGTAATGAAAAACTGTTTTTT.

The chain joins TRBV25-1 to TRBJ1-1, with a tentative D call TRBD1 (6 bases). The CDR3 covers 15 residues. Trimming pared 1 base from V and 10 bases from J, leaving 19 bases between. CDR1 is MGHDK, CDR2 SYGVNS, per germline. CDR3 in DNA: TGTGCCAGCAGTGAATGGAGGGACGGGGGGCAGGGAGCTTTCTTT. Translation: CASSEWRDGGQGAFF.

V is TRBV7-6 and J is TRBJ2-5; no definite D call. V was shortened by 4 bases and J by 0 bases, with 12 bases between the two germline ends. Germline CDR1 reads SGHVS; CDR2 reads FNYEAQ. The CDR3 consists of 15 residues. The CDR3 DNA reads TGTGCCAGCAGCTCAATAGCTGGTAACCAAGAGACCCAGTACTTC. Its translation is CASSSIAGNQETQYF.

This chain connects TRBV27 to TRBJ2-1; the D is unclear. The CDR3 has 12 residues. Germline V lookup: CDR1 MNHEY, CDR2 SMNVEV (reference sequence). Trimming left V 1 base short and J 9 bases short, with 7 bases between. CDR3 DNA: TGTGCCAGCAGTTTATACGGTGGTGAGCAGTTCTTC. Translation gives CASSLYGGEQFF.

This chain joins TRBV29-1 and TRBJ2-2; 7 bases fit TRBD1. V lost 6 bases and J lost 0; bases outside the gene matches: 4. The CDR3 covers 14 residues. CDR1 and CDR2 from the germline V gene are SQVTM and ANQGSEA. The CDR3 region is CSVRDSANTGELFF. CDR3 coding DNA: TGCAGCGTCCGGGACAGCGCGAACACCGGGGAGCTGTTTTTT.

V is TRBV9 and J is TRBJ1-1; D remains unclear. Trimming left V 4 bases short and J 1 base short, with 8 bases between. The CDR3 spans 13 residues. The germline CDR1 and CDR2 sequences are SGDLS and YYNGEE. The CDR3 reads CASSPTTNTEAFF. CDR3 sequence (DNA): TGTGCCAGCAGCCCGACTACGAACACTGAAGCTTTCTTT. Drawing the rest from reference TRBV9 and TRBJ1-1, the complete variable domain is DSGVTQTPKHLITATGQRVTLRCSPRSGDLSVYWYQQSLDQGLQFLIQYYNGEERAKGNILERFSAQQFPDLHSELNLSSLELGDSALYFCASSPTTNTEAFFGQGTRLTVV.

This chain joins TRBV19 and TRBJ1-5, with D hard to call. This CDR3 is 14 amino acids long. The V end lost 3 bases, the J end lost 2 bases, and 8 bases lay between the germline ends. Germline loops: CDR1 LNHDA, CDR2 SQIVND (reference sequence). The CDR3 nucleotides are TGTGCCAGTAGTATGCCGCAGGGCAATCAGCCCCAGCATTTT. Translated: CASSMPQGNQPQHF.

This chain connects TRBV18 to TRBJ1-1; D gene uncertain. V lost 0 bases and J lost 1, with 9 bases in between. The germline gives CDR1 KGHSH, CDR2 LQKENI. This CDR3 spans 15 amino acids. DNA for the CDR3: TGTGCCAGCTCACCACCTAACACACCGAACACTGAAGCTTTCTTT. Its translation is CASSPPNTPNTEAFF.

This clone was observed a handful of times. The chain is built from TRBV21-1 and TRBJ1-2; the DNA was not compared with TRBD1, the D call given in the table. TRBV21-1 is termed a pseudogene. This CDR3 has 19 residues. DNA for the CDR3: TGTGCCAGCAGCAACCCCCAGGGGACAGGGGAGAGGGGAGGGGAAGGCTACACCTTC. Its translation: CASSNPQGTGERGGEGYTF.

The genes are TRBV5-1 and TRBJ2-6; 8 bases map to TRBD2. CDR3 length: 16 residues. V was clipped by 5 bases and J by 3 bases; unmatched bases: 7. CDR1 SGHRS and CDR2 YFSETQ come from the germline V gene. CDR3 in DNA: TGCGCCAGCAGTTTAATAGCGGGAATTGGGGCCAACGTCCTGACTTTC. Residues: CASSLIAGIGANVLTF.

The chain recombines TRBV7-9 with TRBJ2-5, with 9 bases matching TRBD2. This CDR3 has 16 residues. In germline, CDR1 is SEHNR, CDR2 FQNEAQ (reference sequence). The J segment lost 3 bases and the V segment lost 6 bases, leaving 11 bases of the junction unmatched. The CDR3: CASRSLGVAGEETQYF. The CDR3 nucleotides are TGTGCCAGCAGATCCCTTGGGGTAGCGGGGGAAGAGACCCAGTACTTC. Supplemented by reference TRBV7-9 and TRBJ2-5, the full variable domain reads DTGVSQNPRHKITKRGQNVTFRCDPISEHNRLYWYRQTLGQGPEFLTYFQNEAQLEKSRLLSDRFSAERPKGSFSTLEIQRTEQGDSAMYLCASRSLGVAGEETQYFGPGTRLLVL.

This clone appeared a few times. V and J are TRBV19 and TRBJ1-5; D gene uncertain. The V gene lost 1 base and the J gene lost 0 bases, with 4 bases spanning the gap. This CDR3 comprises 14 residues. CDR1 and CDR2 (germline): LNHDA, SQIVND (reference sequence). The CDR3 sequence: CASSIAVSNQPQHF. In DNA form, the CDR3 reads TGTGCCAGTAGTATAGCGGTTAGCAATCAGCCCCAGCATTTT.

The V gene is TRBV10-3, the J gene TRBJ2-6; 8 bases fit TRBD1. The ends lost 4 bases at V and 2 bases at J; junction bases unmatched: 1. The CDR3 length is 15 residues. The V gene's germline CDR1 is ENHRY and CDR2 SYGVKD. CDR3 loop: CAISGQGTGANVLTF. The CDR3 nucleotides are TGTGCCATCAGTGGACAGGGGACTGGGGCCAACGTCCTGACTTTC.

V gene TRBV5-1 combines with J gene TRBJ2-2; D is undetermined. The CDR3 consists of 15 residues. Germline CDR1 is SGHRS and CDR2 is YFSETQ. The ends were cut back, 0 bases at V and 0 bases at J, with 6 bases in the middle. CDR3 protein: CASSLVASNTGELFF. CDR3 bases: TGCGCCAGCAGCTTGGTGGCTTCGAACACCGGGGAGCTGTTTTTT.

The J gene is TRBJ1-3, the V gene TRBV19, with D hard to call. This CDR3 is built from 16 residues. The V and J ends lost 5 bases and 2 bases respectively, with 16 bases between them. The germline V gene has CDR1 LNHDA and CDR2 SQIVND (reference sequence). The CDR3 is CASSQTTEGAGNTIYF. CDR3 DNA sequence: TGTGCCAGTAGTCAAACGACGGAGGGCGCTGGAAACACCATATATTTT.

CDR3 sequence reads: CASSLLVAPPDTQYF. The CDR3 DNA sequence: TGTGCCAGCAGCTTATTGGTAGCCCCCCCAGATACGCAGTATTTT. The V call is TRBV7-3, the J call TRBJ2-3; no reliable D call. This CDR3 spans 15 amino acids. V lost 2 bases, J lost 4 bases, and 13 bases lay in between. Germline-derived CDR1 and CDR2 are SGHTA and FQGTGA.

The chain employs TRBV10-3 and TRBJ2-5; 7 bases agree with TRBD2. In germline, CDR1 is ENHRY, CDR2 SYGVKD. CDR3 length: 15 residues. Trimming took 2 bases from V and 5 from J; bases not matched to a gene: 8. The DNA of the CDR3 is TGTGCCATCAGTGAGGGGGACCTCGGGAGGGAGACCCAGTACTTC. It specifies CAISEGDLGRETQYF.

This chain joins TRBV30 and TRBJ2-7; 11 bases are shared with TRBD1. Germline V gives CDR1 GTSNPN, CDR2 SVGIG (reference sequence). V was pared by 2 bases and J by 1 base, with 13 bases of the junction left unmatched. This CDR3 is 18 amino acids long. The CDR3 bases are TGTGCCTGGAGTCCAACGGACAGGGGGCCACCCTTTTCCTACGAGCAGTACTTC. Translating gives CAWSPTDRGPPFSYEQYF.

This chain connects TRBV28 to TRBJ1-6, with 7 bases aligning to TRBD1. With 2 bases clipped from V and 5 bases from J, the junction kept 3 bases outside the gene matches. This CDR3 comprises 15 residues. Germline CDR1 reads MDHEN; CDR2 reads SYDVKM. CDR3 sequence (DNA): TGTGCCAGCAGTTTACGACAGGGTAATAATTCACCCCTCCACTTT. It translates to CASSLRQGNNSPLHF.

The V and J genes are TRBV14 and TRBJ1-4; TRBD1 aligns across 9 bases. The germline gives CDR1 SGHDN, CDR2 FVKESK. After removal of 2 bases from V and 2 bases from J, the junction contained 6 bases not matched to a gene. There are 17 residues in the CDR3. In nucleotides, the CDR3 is TGTGCCAGCAGCCAAAGATACAGGGGGCGGACTAATGAAAAACTGTTTTTT. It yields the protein CASSQRYRGRTNEKLFF.

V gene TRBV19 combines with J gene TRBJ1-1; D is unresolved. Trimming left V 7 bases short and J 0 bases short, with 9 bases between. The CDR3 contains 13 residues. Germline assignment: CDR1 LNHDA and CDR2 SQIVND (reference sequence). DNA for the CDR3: TGTGCCAGTACCCGGAGTCTGAACACTGAAGCTTTCTTT. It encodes CASTRSLNTEAFF.

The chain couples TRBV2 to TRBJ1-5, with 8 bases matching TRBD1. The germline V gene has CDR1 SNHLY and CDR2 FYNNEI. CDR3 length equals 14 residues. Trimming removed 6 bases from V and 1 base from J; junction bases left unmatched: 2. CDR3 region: CASRDRVSNQPQHF. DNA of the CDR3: TGTGCCAGCAGGGACAGGGTGAGCAATCAGCCCCAGCATTTT.

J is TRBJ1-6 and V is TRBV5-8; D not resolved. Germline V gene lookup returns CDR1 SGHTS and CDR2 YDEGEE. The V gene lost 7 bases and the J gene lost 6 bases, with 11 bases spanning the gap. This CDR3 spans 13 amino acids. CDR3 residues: CASPQLINSPLHF. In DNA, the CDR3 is TGTGCCAGCCCACAGCTGATTAATTCACCCCTCCACTTT.

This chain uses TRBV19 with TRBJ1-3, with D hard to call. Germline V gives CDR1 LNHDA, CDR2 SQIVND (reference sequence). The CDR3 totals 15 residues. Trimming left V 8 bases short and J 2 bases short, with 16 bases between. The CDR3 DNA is TGTGCCAGTGGGATCGAGGGTCTACCTGGAAACACCATATATTTT. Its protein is CASGIEGLPGNTIYF.